These 10 T cell receptor beta chains came from one sample sequenced in a study of OX40 agonist ivuxolimab in advanced cancers. Measured with immunoSEQ multiplex PCR; TCRdb has only the in-frame clones, and not every one. Found here are 77,000 or so clones, 80% to 95% of them singletons; the top ten hold about 0.32%. This sample comprised CD4+ or CD8+ T cells sorted from blood, obtained in a trial of the OX40 agonist ivuxolimab. These receptor sequences come from an adult with an advanced solid tumor such as melanoma, head and neck, liver or kidney cancer.

V and J are TRBV4-3 and TRBJ2-7; D ambiguous. Germline loops: CDR1 LGHNA, CDR2 YSLEER. Trimming cost V 0 bases and J 1 base, with 4 bases left between them. The CDR3 loop spans 13 amino acids. The CDR3 DNA reads as TGCGCCAGCAGCCAAGATAATTCCTACGAGCAGTACTTC. It yields the protein CASSQDNSYEQYF.

The chain recombines TRBV7-2 with TRBJ2-2; no definite D call. Trimming took 2 bases from V and 2 from J, leaving 9 bases between them. The CDR3 contains 15 residues. The germline V gene encodes CDR1 SGHTA and CDR2 FQGNSA. The CDR3 DNA reads TGTGCCAGCAGCTTAACGGCAGCCAACACCGGGGAGCTGTTTTTT. It yields the protein CASSLTAANTGELFF.

The chain has TRBV10-2 and TRBJ1-2; 9 nucleotides agree with TRBD1. The CDR3 has 14 amino acids. Looked up from germline, CDR1 is WSHSY and CDR2 is SAAADI. V shed 6 bases and J 7 bases; nucleotides not matched to a gene: 9. In DNA form, the CDR3 reads TGCGCCAGCAGGGAGACAGGGGGGGTCCGTGGCTACACCTTC. This codes for CASRETGGVRGYTF.

This rearrangement joins TRBV5-1 to TRBJ2-7, with D tentatively TRBD1 or TRBD2 (6 bases each). The CDR3 is 16 amino acids. Looked up from germline, CDR1 is SGHRS and CDR2 is YFSETQ. Trimming removed 0 bases at V and 4 bases at J, with 17 bases between. The CDR3 region has the DNA TGCGCCAGCAGCTTGGGAAGGGGGGACGGCATATACGAGCAGTACTTC. It translates to CASSLGRGDGIYEQYF.

Here the CDR3 DNA reads TGTGCCAGCAGCCACCCCGGGACAGGGATTTATGAGCAGTTCTTC. It encodes CASSHPGTGIYEQFF. This chain links TRBV6-5 with TRBJ2-1, with TRBD1 identical over 9 bases. Germline V CDR1 and CDR2: MNHEY, SVGAGI. Trimming at V came to 6 bases and at J to 8 bases, leaving 11 bases not matched to a gene. The CDR3 is 15 amino acids.

The J gene is TRBJ1-1, the V gene TRBV5-1, with no clear D. From germline, CDR1 is SGHRS and CDR2 YFSETQ. The CDR3 runs 14 residues. Trimming removed 1 base from V and 1 base from J, with 8 bases in between. As DNA, the CDR3 is TGCGCCAGCAGCTTGATACCGGCGAACACTGAAGCTTTCTTT. This translates into CASSLIPANTEAFF.

The rearrangement uses TRBV7-2 and TRBJ2-1, with D perhaps TRBD1 (6 bases). Per the germline V gene, CDR1 is SGHTA and CDR2 is FQGNSA. V dropped 5 bases and J dropped 6 bases, with 20 bases sitting between them. CDR3 length: 16 amino acids. The CDR3 DNA reads TGTGCCAGCAGCCGAGACGGGACACAGAGGGCCAATGAGCAGTTCTTC. Encoded protein: CASSRDGTQRANEQFF.

J is TRBJ1-1 and V is TRBV6-5, with D uncertain. Trimming took off 4 bases at V and 10 bases at J, with 19 bases between the two ends. This CDR3 spans 14 amino acids. CDR1 and CDR2 (germline): MNHEY, SVGAGI. The CDR3 protein is CASSSPLVAQGAFF. CDR3 in DNA: TGTGCCAGCAGTTCCCCCCTGGTAGCTCAAGGAGCTTTCTTT.

The chain combines TRBV28 with TRBJ2-2; no firm D call. Trimming took 6 bases from V and 5 from J, leaving 10 bases between them. The CDR3 totals 13 residues. Germline-derived CDR1 and CDR2 are MDHEN and SYDVKM. The CDR3 is CASRATETGELFF. The CDR3 coding sequence is TGTGCCAGCAGGGCAACAGAGACCGGGGAGCTGTTTTTT.

This clone was picked up a small number of times. The chain uses TRBV6-5 and TRBJ1-5; D call uncertain. The ends were cut back, 6 bases at V and 4 bases at J, with 10 bases in the middle. Germline V gene sequence: CDR1 MNHEY, CDR2 SVGAGI. The CDR3 spans 13 residues. CDR3 residues: CASSLSRNQPQHF. CDR3 sequence (DNA): TGTGCCAGCAGCCTATCACGGAATCAGCCCCAGCATTTT.